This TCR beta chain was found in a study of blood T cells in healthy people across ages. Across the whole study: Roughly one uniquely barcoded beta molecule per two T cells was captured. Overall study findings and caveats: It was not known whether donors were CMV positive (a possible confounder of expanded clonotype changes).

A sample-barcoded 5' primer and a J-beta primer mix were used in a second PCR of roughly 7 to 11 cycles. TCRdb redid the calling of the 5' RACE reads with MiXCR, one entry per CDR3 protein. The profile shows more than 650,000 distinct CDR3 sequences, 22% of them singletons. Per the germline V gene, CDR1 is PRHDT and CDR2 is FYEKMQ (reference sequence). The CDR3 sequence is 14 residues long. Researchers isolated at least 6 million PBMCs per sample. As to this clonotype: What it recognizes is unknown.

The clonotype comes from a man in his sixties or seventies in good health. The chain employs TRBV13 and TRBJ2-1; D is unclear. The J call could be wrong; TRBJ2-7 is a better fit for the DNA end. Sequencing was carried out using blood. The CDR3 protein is CASSGRKYLYEQYF. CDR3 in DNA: TGTGCCAGCAGCGGTAGAAAGTATCTCTACGAGCAGTACTTC.